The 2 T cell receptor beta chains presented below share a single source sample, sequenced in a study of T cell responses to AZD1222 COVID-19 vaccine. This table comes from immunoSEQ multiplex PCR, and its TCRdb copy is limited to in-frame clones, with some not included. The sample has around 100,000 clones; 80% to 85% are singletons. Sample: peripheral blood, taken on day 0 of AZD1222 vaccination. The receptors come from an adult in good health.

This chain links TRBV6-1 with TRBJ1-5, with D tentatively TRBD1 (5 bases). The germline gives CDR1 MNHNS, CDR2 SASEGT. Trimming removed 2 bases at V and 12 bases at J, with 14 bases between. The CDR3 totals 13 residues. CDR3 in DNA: TGTGCCAGCAGTGAAAGCCGGGTGGGGGACCAGCATTTT. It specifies CASSESRVGDQHF.

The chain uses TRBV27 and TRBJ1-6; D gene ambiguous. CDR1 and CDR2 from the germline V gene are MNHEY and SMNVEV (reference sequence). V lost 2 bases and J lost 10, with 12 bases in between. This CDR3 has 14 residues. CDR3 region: CASSLGLRYSPLHF. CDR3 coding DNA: TGTGCCAGCAGTTTAGGGCTCAGGTACTCACCCCTCCACTTT.